This T cell receptor beta chain was captured by sequencing in a study of shared clonotypes between healthy human individuals. CDR1 is WSHSY and CDR2 is SAAADI in the germline V gene. The J segment lost 5 bases and the V segment lost 6 bases, leaving 6 bases of the junction unmatched. This CDR3 spans 13 amino acids. TCRdb's copy holds only in-frame clones and misses some; the assay was immunoSEQ multiplex PCR. The table shows about 1 million clones, with about 84% occurring only once. This clonotype was obtained from a man aged 18 to 30 in good health. Some clones in this sample may be carry-over from other donors' samples. Sequences were obtained from memory CD4+ T cells from PBMCs. Subset noted: CD45RA-negative fraction. This chain links TRBV10-2 with TRBJ2-7, with 8 positions matching TRBD1. The CDR3 nucleotides read TGCGCCAGCAGGCGGACAGGGTTCGACGAGCAGTACTTC. Protein product: CASRRTGFDEQYF.